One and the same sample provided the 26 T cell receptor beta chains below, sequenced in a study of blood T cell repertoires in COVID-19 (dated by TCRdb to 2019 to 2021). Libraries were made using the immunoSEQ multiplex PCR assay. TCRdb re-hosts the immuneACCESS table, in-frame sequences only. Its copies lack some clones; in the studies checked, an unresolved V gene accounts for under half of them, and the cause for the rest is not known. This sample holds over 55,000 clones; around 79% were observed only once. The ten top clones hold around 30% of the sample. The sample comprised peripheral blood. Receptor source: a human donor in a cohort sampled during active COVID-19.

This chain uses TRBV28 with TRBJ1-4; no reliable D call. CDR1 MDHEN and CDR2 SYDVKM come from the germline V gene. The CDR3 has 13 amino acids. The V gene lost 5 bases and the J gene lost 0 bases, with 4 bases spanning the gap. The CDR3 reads CASSQSTNEKLFF. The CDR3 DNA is TGTGCCAGCAGTCAATCAACTAATGAAAAACTGTTTTTT.

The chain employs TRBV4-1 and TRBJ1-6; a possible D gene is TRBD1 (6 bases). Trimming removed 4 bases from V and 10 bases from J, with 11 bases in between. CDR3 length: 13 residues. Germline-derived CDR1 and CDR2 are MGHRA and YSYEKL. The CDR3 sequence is CASSLQRGSPLHF. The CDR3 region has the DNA TGCGCCAGCAGCCTCCAAAGGGGGTCACCCCTCCACTTT.

The CDR3, as DNA: TGTGCCACCAGCAGAGCACAGGGTAGGGCTGAAGCTTTCTTT. It encodes CATSRAQGRAEAFF. The V call is TRBV15, the J call TRBJ1-1; possibly TRBD1 for D (6 bases). The CDR3 has 14 amino acids. Germline V CDR1 and CDR2: LNHNV, YYDKDF (reference sequence). V was clipped by 1 base and J by 6 bases, with 12 bases between them.

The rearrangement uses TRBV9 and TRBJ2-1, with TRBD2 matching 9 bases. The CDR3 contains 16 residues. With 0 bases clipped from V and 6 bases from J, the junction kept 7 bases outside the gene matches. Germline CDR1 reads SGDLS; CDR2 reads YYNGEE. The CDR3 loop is CASSVDWAGGPNEQFF. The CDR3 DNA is TGTGCCAGCAGCGTAGATTGGGCGGGGGGGCCCAATGAGCAGTTCTTC.

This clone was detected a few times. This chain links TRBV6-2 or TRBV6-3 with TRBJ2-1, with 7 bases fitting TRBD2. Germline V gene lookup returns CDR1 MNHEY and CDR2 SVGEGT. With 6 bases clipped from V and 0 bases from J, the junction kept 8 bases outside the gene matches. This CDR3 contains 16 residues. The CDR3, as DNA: TGTGCCAGCAGCCTCTCCGGGGGGAGCTCCTACAATGAGCAGTTCTTC. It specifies CASSLSGGSSYNEQFF.

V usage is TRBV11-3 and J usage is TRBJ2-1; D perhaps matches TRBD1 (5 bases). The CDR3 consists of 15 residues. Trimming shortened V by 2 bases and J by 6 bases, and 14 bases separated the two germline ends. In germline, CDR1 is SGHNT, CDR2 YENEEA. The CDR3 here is CASSLNIGRVNEQFF. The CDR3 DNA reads TGTGCCAGCAGCTTAAATATCGGCAGGGTCAATGAGCAGTTCTTC.

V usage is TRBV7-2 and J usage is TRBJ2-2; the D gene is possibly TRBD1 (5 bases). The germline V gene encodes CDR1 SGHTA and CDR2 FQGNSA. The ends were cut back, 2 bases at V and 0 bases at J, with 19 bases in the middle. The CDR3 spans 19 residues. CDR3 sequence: CASSLRGPRSYSNTGELFF. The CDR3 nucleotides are TGTGCCAGCAGCTTAAGGGGCCCGAGATCGTATTCGAACACCGGGGAGCTGTTTTTT.

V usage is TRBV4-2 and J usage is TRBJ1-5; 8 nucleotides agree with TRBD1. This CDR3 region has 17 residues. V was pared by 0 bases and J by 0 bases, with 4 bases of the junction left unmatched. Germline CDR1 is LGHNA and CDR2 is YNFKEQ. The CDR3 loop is CASSQDTGGYSNQPQHF. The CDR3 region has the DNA TGTGCCAGCAGCCAAGATACAGGGGGGTATAGCAATCAGCCCCAGCATTTT.

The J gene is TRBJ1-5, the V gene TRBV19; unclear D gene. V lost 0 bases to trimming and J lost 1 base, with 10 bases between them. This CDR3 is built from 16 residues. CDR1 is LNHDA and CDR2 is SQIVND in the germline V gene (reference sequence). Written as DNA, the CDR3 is TGTGCCAGTAGTATAGACCCTCTCTTGAGCAATCAGCCCCAGCATTTT. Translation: CASSIDPLLSNQPQHF.

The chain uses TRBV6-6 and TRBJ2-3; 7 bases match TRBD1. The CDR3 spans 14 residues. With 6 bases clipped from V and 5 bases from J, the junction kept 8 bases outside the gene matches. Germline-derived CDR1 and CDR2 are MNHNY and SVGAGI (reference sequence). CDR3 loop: CASRIDRVGDTQYF. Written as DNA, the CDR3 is TGTGCCAGCAGGATCGACAGGGTTGGAGATACGCAGTATTTT.

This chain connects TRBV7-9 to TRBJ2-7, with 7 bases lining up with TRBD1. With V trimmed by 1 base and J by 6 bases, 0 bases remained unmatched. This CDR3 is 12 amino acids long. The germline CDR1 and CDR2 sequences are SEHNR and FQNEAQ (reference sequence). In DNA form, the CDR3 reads TGTGCCAGCAGCTTAGACAGGGGCGAGCAGTACTTC. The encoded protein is CASSLDRGEQYF.

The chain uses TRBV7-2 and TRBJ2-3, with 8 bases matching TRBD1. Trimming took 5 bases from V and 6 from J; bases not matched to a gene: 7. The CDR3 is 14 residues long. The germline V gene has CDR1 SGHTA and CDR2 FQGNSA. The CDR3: CASSPRTGTDTQYF. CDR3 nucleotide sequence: TGTGCCAGCAGCCCCCGGACAGGGACGGATACGCAGTATTTT.

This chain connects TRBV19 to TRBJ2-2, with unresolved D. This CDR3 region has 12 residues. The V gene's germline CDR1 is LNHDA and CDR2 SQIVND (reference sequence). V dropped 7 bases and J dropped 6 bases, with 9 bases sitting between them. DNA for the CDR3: TGTGCCAGTACGGCAGGCTCCGGGGAGCTGTTTTTT. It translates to CASTAGSGELFF.

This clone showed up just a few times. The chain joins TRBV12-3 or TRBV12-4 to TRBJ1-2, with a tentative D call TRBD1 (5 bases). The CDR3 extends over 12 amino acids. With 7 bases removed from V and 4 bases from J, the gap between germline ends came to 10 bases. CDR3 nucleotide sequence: TGTGCCAGCACCCTGGACACCTATGGCTACACCTTC. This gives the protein CASTLDTYGYTF.

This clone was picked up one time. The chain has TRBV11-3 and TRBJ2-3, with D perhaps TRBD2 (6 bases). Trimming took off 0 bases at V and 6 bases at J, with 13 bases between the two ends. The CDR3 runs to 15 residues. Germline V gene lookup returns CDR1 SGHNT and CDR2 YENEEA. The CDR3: CASSLEAAGRDTQYF. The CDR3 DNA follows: TGTGCCAGCAGCTTAGAGGCGGCGGGGAGGGATACGCAGTATTTT.

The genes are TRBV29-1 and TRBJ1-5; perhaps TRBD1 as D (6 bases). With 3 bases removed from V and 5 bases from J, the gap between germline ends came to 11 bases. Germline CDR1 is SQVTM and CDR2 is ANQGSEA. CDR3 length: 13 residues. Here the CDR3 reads CSVEEGGHQPQHF. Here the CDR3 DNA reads TGCAGCGTTGAGGAGGGGGGGCATCAGCCCCAGCATTTT.

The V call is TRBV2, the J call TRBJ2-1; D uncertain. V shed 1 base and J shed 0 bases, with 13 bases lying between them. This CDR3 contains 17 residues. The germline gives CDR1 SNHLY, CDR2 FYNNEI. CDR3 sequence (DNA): TGTGCCAGCAGTGAAGGGCGGCCTCCGAGCTCCTACAATGAGCAGTTCTTC. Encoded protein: CASSEGRPPSSYNEQFF.

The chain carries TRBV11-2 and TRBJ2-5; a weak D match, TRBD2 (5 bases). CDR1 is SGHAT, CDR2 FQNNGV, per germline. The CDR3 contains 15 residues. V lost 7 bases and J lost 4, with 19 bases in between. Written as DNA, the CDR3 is TGTGCCAGCACCGAGGGAGTCGGGCGCGGAGAGACCCAGTACTTC. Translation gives CASTEGVGRGETQYF. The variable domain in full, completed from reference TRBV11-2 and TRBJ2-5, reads EAGVAQSPRYKIIEKRQSVAFWCNPISGHATLYWYQQILGQGPKLLIQFQNNGVVDDSQLPKDRFSAERLKGVDSTLKIQPAKLEDSAVYLCASTEGVGRGETQYFGPGTRLLVL.

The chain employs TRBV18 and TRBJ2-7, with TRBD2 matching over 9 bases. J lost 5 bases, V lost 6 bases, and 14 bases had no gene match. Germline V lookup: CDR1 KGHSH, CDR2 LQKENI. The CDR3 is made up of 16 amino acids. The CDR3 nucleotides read TGTGCCAGCTCGCATGGCCTACTAGCGGGTACGAACGAGCAGTACTTC. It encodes CASSHGLLAGTNEQYF.

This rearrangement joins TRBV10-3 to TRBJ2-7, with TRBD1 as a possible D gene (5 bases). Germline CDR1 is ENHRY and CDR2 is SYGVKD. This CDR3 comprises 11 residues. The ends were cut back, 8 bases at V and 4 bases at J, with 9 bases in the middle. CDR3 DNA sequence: TGTGCCATCGGCCCAGGGTACGAGCAGTACTTC. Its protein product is CAIGPGYEQYF.

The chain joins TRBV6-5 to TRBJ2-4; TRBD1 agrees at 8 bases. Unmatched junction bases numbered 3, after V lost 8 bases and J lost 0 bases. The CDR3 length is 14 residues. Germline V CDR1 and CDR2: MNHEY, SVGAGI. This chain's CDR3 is CASGQGLAKNIQYF. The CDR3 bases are TGTGCCAGCGGACAGGGATTAGCCAAAAACATTCAGTACTTC.

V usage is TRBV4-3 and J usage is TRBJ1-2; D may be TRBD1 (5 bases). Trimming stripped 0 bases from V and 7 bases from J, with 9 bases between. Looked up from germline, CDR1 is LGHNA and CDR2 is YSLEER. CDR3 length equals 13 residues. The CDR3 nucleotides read TGCGCCAGCAGCCAAGATGGGAGGGGTGGCTACACCTTC. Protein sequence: CASSQDGRGGYTF.

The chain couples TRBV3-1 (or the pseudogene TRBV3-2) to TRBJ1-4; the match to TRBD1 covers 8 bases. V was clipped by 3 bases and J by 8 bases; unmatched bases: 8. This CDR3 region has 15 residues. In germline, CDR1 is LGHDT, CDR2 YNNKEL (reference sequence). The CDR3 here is CASSQLQGVGEKLFF. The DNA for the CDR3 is TGTGCCAGCAGCCAGCTACAGGGGGTGGGAGAAAAACTGTTTTTT.

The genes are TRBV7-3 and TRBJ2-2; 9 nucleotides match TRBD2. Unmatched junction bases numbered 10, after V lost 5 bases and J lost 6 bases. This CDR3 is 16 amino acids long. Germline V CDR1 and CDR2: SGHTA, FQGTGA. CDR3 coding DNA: TGTGCCAGCAGCCCCTCCGGGACTAGCCAATCCGGGGAGCTGTTTTTT. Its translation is CASSPSGTSQSGELFF.

The CDR3 region is CASSNGKAGGPYEQYF. The CDR3 nucleotides are TGTGCCAGCAGTAACGGGAAAGCGGGAGGGCCCTACGAGCAGTACTTC. The rearrangement uses TRBV27 and TRBJ2-7; TRBD2 matches 10 bases. This CDR3 contains 16 residues. CDR1 and CDR2 from the germline V gene are MNHEY and SMNVEV (reference sequence). The V gene end was trimmed by 5 bases and the J gene end by 2 bases; junction bases not matched to a gene: 9.

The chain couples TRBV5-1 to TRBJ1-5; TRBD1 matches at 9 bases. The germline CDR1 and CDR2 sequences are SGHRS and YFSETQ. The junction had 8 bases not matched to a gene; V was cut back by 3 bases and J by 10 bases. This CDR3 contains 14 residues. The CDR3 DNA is TGCGCCAGCAGCTGGGGACAGGGTGATTCCCCCCAGCATTTT. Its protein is CASSWGQGDSPQHF.